The 31 T cell receptor beta chains below were found in one sample sequenced in a study of shared clonotypes between healthy human individuals. The repertoire was sequenced with immunoSEQ multiplex PCR; TCRdb's copy has only in-frame clones and lacks some. The profile shows more than 1.2 million clones, less than 99% of them singletons. Sequencing used naive CD4+ T cells sorted from blood. Subset of the sample: CD45RA+ positively selected. Source of these receptors: a man aged 30 to 45 in good health.

This CDR3 reads CASSQDFLGEQYF. DNA of the CDR3: TGTGCCAGCAGCCAAGATTTCCTAGGAGAGCAGTACTTC. The gene calls are TRBV4-2 and TRBJ2-7; the D is unclear. Trimming shortened V by 0 bases and J by 7 bases, and 10 bases separated the two germline ends. This CDR3 is built from 13 residues. CDR1 and CDR2 (germline): LGHNA, YNFKEQ.

V usage is TRBV18 and J usage is TRBJ2-5, with D perhaps matching TRBD1 (6 bases). The CDR3 covers 17 residues. Trimming removed 2 bases at V and 2 bases at J, with 18 bases between. Germline-derived CDR1 and CDR2 are KGHSH and LQKENI. CDR3 amino acids: CASSPIHSGTKQETQYF. In DNA, the CDR3 is TGTGCCAGCTCACCAATACATTCGGGGACAAAGCAAGAGACCCAGTACTTC.

The chain combines TRBV18 with TRBJ2-6; D remains unclear. In germline, CDR1 is KGHSH, CDR2 LQKENI. Trimming cost V 6 bases and J 0 bases, with 9 bases left between them. This CDR3 comprises 15 residues. The CDR3 DNA reads TGTGCCAGCTCGTTTCCACACTCTGGGGCCAACGTCCTGACTTTC. Translated: CASSFPHSGANVLTF.

This sequence joins TRBV29-1 and TRBJ2-7; 7 bases line up with TRBD2. This CDR3 has 13 residues. Germline loops: CDR1 SQVTM, CDR2 ANQGSEA. Trimming took 4 bases from V and 6 from J; bases not matched to a gene: 9. The CDR3 reads CSVVRGSNVEQYF. In DNA, the CDR3 is TGCAGCGTTGTACGCGGGAGTAATGTCGAGCAGTACTTC.

The chain employs TRBV10-3 and TRBJ2-7; possible D gene TRBD2, 5 bases. In germline, CDR1 is ENHRY, CDR2 SYGVKD. V lost 5 bases and J lost 7, with 18 bases in between. This CDR3 has 14 amino acids. The CDR3, as DNA: TGTGCCATCAGTTCGACCCCATGGTCGGGGGAGCAGTACTTC. Translated: CAISSTPWSGEQYF.

The chain carries TRBV9 and TRBJ1-2; D call uncertain. The CDR3 spans 14 residues. V lost 1 base to trimming and J lost 3 bases, with 10 bases between them. Germline V lookup: CDR1 SGDLS, CDR2 YYNGEE. DNA of the CDR3: TGTGCCAGCAGCGTAAAGGGATTTGACTATGGCTACACCTTC. It codes for CASSVKGFDYGYTF.

The CDR3 spells CASSVGPLGVGYEAFF. The CDR3 DNA follows: TGTGCCAGCAGCGTTGGCCCATTGGGGGTAGGGTATGAAGCTTTCTTT. The rearrangement joins TRBV9 to TRBJ1-1; perhaps TRBD1 as D (5 bases). Germline lookup yields CDR1 SGDLS and CDR2 YYNGEE. V was cut by 2 bases and J by 7 bases, with 21 bases left in between. CDR3 size: 16 residues.

The chain recombines TRBV13 with TRBJ2-7; possibly TRBD1 for D (6 bases). The CDR3 spans 15 residues. V lost 4 bases to trimming and J lost 0 bases, with 13 bases between them. CDR1 is PRHDT, CDR2 FYEKMQ, per germline (reference sequence). CDR3 amino acids: CASSSTGIVSYEQYF. CDR3 nucleotides: TGTGCCAGCAGCTCTACAGGGATTGTCTCCTACGAGCAGTACTTC. The complete variable domain, with remaining parts taken from reference TRBV13 and TRBJ2-7, reads AAGVIQSPRHLIKEKRETATLKCYPIPRHDTVYWYQQGPGQDPQFLISFYEKMQSDKGSIPDRFSAQQFSDYHSELNMSSLELGDSALYFCASSSTGIVSYEQYFGPGTRLTVT.

V is TRBV6-5 and J is TRBJ2-1; D ambiguous. Trimming stripped 7 bases from V and 6 bases from J, with 16 bases between. The CDR3 totals 14 residues. In germline, CDR1 is MNHEY, CDR2 SVGAGI. For the CDR3, the DNA is TGTGCCAGCAAAGACCCCCCCTCGGGCAATGAGCAGTTCTTC. Translation gives CASKDPPSGNEQFF.

As to this clone: Other DNA sequences in this sample translate to the same CDR3. V and J are TRBV5-1 and TRBJ2-7; tentative D call: TRBD1 (6 bases). V lost 1 base to trimming and J lost 6 bases, with 11 bases between them. This CDR3 has 13 amino acids. The germline CDR1 and CDR2 sequences are SGHRS and YFSETQ. This chain's CDR3 is CASSLIRGGEQYF. The CDR3 DNA reads TGCGCCAGCAGCTTGATCAGGGGTGGCGAGCAGTACTTC.

The chain combines TRBV4-1 with TRBJ2-1; D ambiguous. Trimming took 0 bases from V and 10 from J, leaving 19 bases between them. The CDR3 length is 16 residues. Germline-derived CDR1 and CDR2 are MGHRA and YSYEKL. CDR3: CASSQDPLPAGGEQFF. The CDR3 DNA reads TGCGCCAGCAGCCAAGATCCCCTCCCTGCTGGCGGAGAGCAGTTCTTC.

The J gene is TRBJ1-5, the V gene TRBV28, with D tentatively TRBD1 (6 bases). V was pared by 5 bases and J by 4 bases, with 18 bases between. CDR1 and CDR2 (germline): MDHEN, SYDVKM. This CDR3 comprises 16 residues. The CDR3 protein is CASSSPGAGANQPQHF. DNA for the CDR3: TGTGCCAGCAGTAGCCCTGGGGCAGGGGCTAATCAGCCCCAGCATTTT.

Comments on this clone: Distinct nucleotide sequences in the sample also encode this CDR3. The rearrangement uses TRBV28 and TRBJ1-2, with D unresolved. CDR3 length: 12 residues. V was cut by 6 bases and J by 0 bases, with 5 bases left in between. Germline V gene sequence: CDR1 MDHEN, CDR2 SYDVKM. The CDR3 sequence: CASRRANYGYTF. The CDR3 DNA follows: TGTGCCAGCAGGAGGGCTAACTATGGCTACACCTTC.

The chain employs TRBV5-1 and TRBJ2-2; TRBD2 matches 7 bases. The CDR3 consists of 14 residues. In germline, CDR1 is SGHRS, CDR2 YFSETQ. V lost 4 bases, J lost 5 bases, and 5 bases stayed unmatched. The CDR3 is CASSPGLETGELFF. CDR3 DNA sequence: TGCGCCAGCAGCCCTGGACTAGAAACCGGGGAGCTGTTTTTT.

The chain combines TRBV2 with TRBJ2-2; D is possibly TRBD1 or TRBD2 (5 bases each). Germline V lookup: CDR1 SNHLY, CDR2 FYNNEI. The CDR3 sequence is 11 residues long. For the CDR3, the DNA is TGTGGGGGGTTGAACACCGGGGAGCTGTTTTTT. Encoded protein: CGGLNTGELFF.

The V and J genes are TRBV5-4 and TRBJ2-7; a weak D match, TRBD2 (6 bases). V shed 4 bases and J shed 0 bases, with 17 bases lying between them. CDR1 and CDR2 from the germline V gene are SGHNT and YYREEE (reference sequence). This CDR3 comprises 16 residues. The chain's CDR3 is CASSRGWGVSSYEQYF. CDR3 DNA: TGTGCCAGCAGCCGGGGCTGGGGGGTGAGCTCCTACGAGCAGTACTTC.

To note about this clone: Other nucleotide sequences in the sample specify the same CDR3. The rearrangement uses TRBV20-1 and TRBJ2-1, with D unclear. The V end lost 6 bases, the J end lost 3 bases, and 3 bases lay between the germline ends. The CDR3 spans 10 residues. Germline V CDR1 and CDR2: DFQATT, SNEGSKA (reference sequence). DNA for the CDR3: TGCAGTGCCCTCTACAATGAGCAGTTCTTC. Encoded protein: CSALYNEQFF.

The chain employs TRBV5-1 and TRBJ1-1; 8 bases are a match to TRBD1. Germline V gene data show CDR1 as SGHRS and CDR2 as YFSETQ. After removal of 3 bases from V and 6 bases from J, the junction contained 7 bases not matched to a gene. The CDR3 is 14 amino acids. The CDR3 nucleotides are TGCGCCAGCAGCTCCCCGGCAGGGGGCCCTGAAGCTTTCTTT. Its protein product is CASSSPAGGPEAFF.

This rearrangement joins TRBV11-3 to TRBJ2-5, with D unclear. The length of the CDR3 is 15 residues. CDR1 SGHNT and CDR2 YENEEA come from the germline V gene. Trimming pared 4 bases from V and 2 bases from J, leaving 14 bases between. CDR3 loop: CASSSSTNLQETQYF. The CDR3 DNA is TGTGCCAGCAGCTCATCTACTAATCTTCAAGAGACCCAGTACTTC.

In this sample, this clone turned up once. The chain combines TRBV11-2 with TRBJ2-7; weak D call: TRBD1 (5 bases). The length of the CDR3 is 14 residues. Germline assignment: CDR1 SGHAT and CDR2 FQNNGV. V gave up 1 base and J gave up 1 base, with 8 bases separating them. Here the CDR3 reads CASSLGGGSYEQYF. For the CDR3, the DNA is TGTGCCAGCAGCTTAGGGGGCGGATCCTACGAGCAGTACTTC.

The V call is TRBV5-1, the J call TRBJ1-1; D remains unclear. CDR3 length: 14 residues. The ends were cut back, 4 bases at V and 1 base at J, with 11 bases in the middle. The germline V gene has CDR1 SGHRS and CDR2 YFSETQ. The CDR3 nucleotides read TGCGCCAGCAGCGGACTAAGTGGGAACACTGAAGCTTTCTTT. Translated, it gives CASSGLSGNTEAFF.

The V gene is TRBV18, the J gene TRBJ1-2; D remains unclear. Germline-derived CDR1 and CDR2 are KGHSH and LQKENI. The CDR3 extends over 13 amino acids. Trimming took off 3 bases at V and 4 bases at J, with 9 bases between the two ends. The CDR3, as DNA: TGTGCCAGCTCACCTCGTGGGGTCTATGGCTACACCTTC. Protein product: CASSPRGVYGYTF. Together with reference TRBV18 and TRBJ1-2, the CDR3 gives the full variable domain: NAGVMQNPRHLVRRRGQEARLRCSPMKGHSHVYWYRQLPEEGLKFMVYLQKENIIDESGMPKERFSAEFPKEGPSILRIQQVVRGDSAAYFCASSPRGVYGYTFGSGTRLTVV.

V usage is TRBV11-3 and J usage is TRBJ2-7, with D unresolved. V was clipped by 0 bases and J by 0 bases, with 3 bases between them. This CDR3 has 13 amino acids. The germline V gene has CDR1 SGHNT and CDR2 YENEEA. Written as DNA, the CDR3 is TGTGCCAGCAGCTTAGATGGCTCCTACGAGCAGTACTTC. Translated: CASSLDGSYEQYF.

This clone was seen once. This chain connects TRBV5-1 to TRBJ2-7; D remains ambiguous. The CDR3 is 15 amino acids. The V end was cut by 4 bases, the J end by 0 bases, with 14 bases between. Per germline, CDR1 SGHRS and CDR2 YFSETQ. The CDR3 sequence: CASSPDGWNSYEQYF. The CDR3 DNA is TGCGCCAGCAGCCCGGATGGGTGGAACTCCTACGAGCAGTACTTC.

The genes are TRBV7-7 and TRBJ2-6, with D hard to call. This CDR3 has 14 residues. The germline gives CDR1 SSHAT, CDR2 FNYEAQ (reference sequence). V was shortened by 4 bases and J by 4 bases, with 8 bases between the two germline ends. The CDR3 nucleotides read TGTGCCAGCAGCTCCGTGCTGGGGGCCAACGTCCTGACTTTC. This codes for CASSSVLGANVLTF. The full variable domain, completed using reference TRBV7-7 and TRBJ2-6, is GAGVSQSPRYKVTKRGQDVTLRCDPISSHATLYWYQQALGQGPEFLTYFNYEAQPDKSGLPSDRFSAERPEGSISTLTIQRTEQRDSAMYRCASSSVLGANVLTFGAGSRLTVL.

The rearrangement links TRBV2 to TRBJ1-4; D gene unclear. The CDR3 totals 10 residues. Trimming took 4 bases from V and 10 from J, leaving 4 bases between them. Germline V gives CDR1 SNHLY, CDR2 FYNNEI. DNA for the CDR3: TGTGCCAGCAGTGCAGGAAAACTGTTTTTT. Encoded protein: CASSAGKLFF.

This chain uses TRBV5-1 with TRBJ2-2; D is perhaps TRBD1 (6 bases). Trimming stripped 3 bases from V and 1 base from J, with 13 bases between. CDR3 length: 16 residues. From germline, CDR1 is SGHRS and CDR2 YFSETQ. The CDR3 sequence: CASSSQGFGNTGELFF. Here the CDR3 DNA reads TGCGCCAGCAGCTCACAGGGATTCGGGAACACCGGGGAGCTGTTTTTT.

This CDR3 is CASSIARGQETQYF. The CDR3 nucleotides read TGTGCCAGTAGTATCGCCAGGGGGCAAGAGACCCAGTACTTC. V is TRBV19 and J is TRBJ2-5; 7 nucleotides line up with TRBD1. The germline gives CDR1 LNHDA, CDR2 SQIVND (reference sequence). J gave up 2 bases and V 3 bases, and 3 bases lay outside the gene matches. The CDR3 spans 14 residues.

This chain joins TRBV28 and TRBJ2-1, with D perhaps assigned TRBD1 or TRBD2 (6 bases each). Germline-derived CDR1 and CDR2 are MDHEN and SYDVKM. V shed 7 bases and J shed 3 bases, with 16 bases lying between them. The CDR3 contains 15 residues. The CDR3 sequence: CASTLSGGGYNEQFF. For the CDR3, the DNA is TGTGCCAGCACCTTAAGCGGAGGGGGCTACAATGAGCAGTTCTTC.

This sequence joins TRBV6-5 and TRBJ1-3; D is unclear. Germline CDR1 reads MNHEY; CDR2 reads SVGAGI. The V and J ends lost 4 bases and 0 bases respectively, with 13 bases between them. The CDR3 is 16 residues long. The CDR3 region has the DNA TGTGCCAGCAGTTTATCTTTACAGAGCTCTGGAAACACCATATATTTT. Encoded protein: CASSLSLQSSGNTIYF.

The chain employs TRBV28 and TRBJ2-3; D not resolved. Germline CDR1 and CDR2: MDHEN and SYDVKM. The ends were cut back, 7 bases at V and 2 bases at J, with 4 bases in the middle. This CDR3 comprises 11 residues. The CDR3 DNA is TGTGCCAGCAAAGACACAGATACGCAGTATTTT. This codes for CASKDTDTQYF. The variable domain in full, with the rest retrieved from reference TRBV28 and TRBJ2-3, is DVKVTQSSRYLVKRTGEKVFLECVQDMDHENMFWYRQDPGLGLRLIYFSYDVKMKEKGDIPEGYSVSREKKERFSLILESASTNQTSMYLCASKDTDTQYFGPGTRLTVL.